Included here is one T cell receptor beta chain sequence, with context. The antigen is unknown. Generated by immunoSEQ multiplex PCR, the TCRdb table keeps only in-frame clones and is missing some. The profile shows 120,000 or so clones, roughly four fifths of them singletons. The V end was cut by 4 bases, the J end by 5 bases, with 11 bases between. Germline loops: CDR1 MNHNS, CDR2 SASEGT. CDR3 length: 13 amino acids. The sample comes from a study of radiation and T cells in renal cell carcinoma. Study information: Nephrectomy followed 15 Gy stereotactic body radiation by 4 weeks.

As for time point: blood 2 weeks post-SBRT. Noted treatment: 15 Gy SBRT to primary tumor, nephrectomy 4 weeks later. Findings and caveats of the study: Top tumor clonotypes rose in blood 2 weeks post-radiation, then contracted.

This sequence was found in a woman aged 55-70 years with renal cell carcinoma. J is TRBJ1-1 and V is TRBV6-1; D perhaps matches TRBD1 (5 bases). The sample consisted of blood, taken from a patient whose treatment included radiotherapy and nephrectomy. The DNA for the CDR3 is TGTGCCAGCAGTGTGACAGTGAGGACTGAAGCTTTCTTT. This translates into CASSVTVRTEAFF.